The 12 T cell receptor beta chains reported below all come from one sample, sequenced in a study of blood T cells in healthy people across ages. A second PCR of roughly 6 to 12 cycles used a sample-barcoded 5' primer and a J-beta primer mix. TCRdb reprocessed the 5' RACE reads via MiXCR and lists one record per CDR3 protein. The sample lists hundreds of thousands of distinct CDR3 sequences; roughly 20% were seen once. Sequences were obtained from blood. The receptors shown here come from a man between 65 and 85 years old in good health.

V is TRBV10-3 and J is TRBJ2-3; the D gene could be TRBD1 or TRBD2 (6 bases each). Germline V CDR1 and CDR2: ENHRY, SYGVKD. The CDR3 runs to 12 residues. The CDR3 sequence: CASGALTDTQYF. The DNA of the CDR3 is TGTGCGTCGGGGGCTCTCACAGATACGCAGTATTTT.

V is TRBV4-1 and J is TRBJ2-5, with a tentative D call TRBD1 (6 bases). CDR3 length: 15 amino acids. CDR1 MGHRA and CDR2 YSYEKL come from the germline V gene. V lost 5 bases to trimming and J lost 1 base, with 14 bases between them. The CDR3 region is CASSLRQDLQETQYF. The CDR3 DNA sequence: TGCGCCAGCAGCTTGAGACAGGACCTCCAAGAGACCCAGTACTTC.

This clonotype was seen only a few times. The chain uses TRBV20-1 and TRBJ2-2; D is ambiguous. This CDR3 contains 15 residues. Trimming took 4 bases from V and 3 from J, leaving 15 bases between them. The germline CDR1 and CDR2 sequences are DFQATT and SNEGSKA (reference sequence). The CDR3 spells CSANQASPDTGELFF. Here the CDR3 DNA reads TGCAGTGCTAATCAGGCGAGTCCGGACACCGGGGAGCTGTTTTTT.

This clonotype was counted only a few times. The V gene is TRBV7-9, the J gene TRBJ1-4; D unresolved. The V end lost 6 bases, the J end lost 5 bases, and 13 bases lay between the germline ends. CDR1 and CDR2 (germline): SEHNR, FQNEAQ (reference sequence). The CDR3 totals 14 residues. Here the CDR3 reads CASRSLATNEKLFF. The DNA of the CDR3 is TGTGCCAGCAGGTCGTTGGCTACGAATGAAAAACTGTTTTTT.

The table lists this clonotype with a few counts. The V and J genes are TRBV10-3 and TRBJ2-6; 9 nucleotides align to TRBD1. J was trimmed by 0 bases and V by 3 bases; bases with no gene match: 3. Germline lookup yields CDR1 ENHRY and CDR2 SYGVKD. The CDR3 runs 17 residues. CDR3 in amino acids: CAISERTGASGANVLTF. CDR3 in DNA: TGTGCCATCAGTGAACGGACAGGGGCCTCTGGGGCCAACGTCCTGACTTTC.

This clonotype was observed a single time. The J gene is TRBJ2-3, the V gene TRBV5-1, with D possibly TRBD1 on 5 matching bases. The germline V gene encodes CDR1 SGHRS and CDR2 YFSETQ. The CDR3 runs to 15 residues. V lost 0 bases, J lost 4 bases, and 12 bases lay in between. The CDR3 bases are TGCGCCAGCAGCTTGGGGGGCTCCGCGGCAGATACGCAGTATTTT. Its protein product is CASSLGGSAADTQYF. Looking up the rest from reference TRBV5-1 and TRBJ2-3 gives the full variable domain: KAGVTQTPRYLIKTRGQQVTLSCSPISGHRSVSWYQQTPGQGLQFLFEYFSETQRNKGNFPGRFSGRQFSNSRSEMNVSTLELGDSALYLCASSLGGSAADTQYFGPGTRLTVL.

The sample holds many counts of this clonotype. The V and J genes are TRBV11-2 and TRBJ2-7; D is ambiguous. V lost 10 bases and J lost 0, with 7 bases in between. The CDR3 has 11 amino acids. Germline CDR1 reads SGHAT; CDR2 reads FQNNGV. DNA for the CDR3: TGTGCCACTTCGAGCTCCTACGAGCAGTACTTC. Translation gives CATSSSYEQYF.

For the CDR3, the DNA is TGTGCCAGCAGCTTAGACGGAAGAGGGGAAGATGAAGCTTTCTTT. This gives the protein CASSLDGRGEDEAFF. The rearrangement uses TRBV7-9 and TRBJ1-1; D perhaps matches TRBD1 (5 bases). The germline gives CDR1 SEHNR, CDR2 FQNEAQ (reference sequence). The CDR3 sequence is 15 residues long. V lost 1 base and J lost 7, with 16 bases in between.

V and J are TRBV19 and TRBJ2-6; D may correspond to TRBD1 or TRBD2 (6 bases each). The CDR3 has 16 residues. The germline V gene encodes CDR1 LNHDA and CDR2 SQIVND (reference sequence). V gave up 5 bases and J gave up 2 bases, with 13 bases separating them. For the CDR3, the DNA is TGTGCCAGTAGTTCTGGGGGGCGTCCTGGGGCCAACGTCCTGACTTTC. Translating gives CASSSGGRPGANVLTF.

This clonotype was recorded a few times. This chain connects TRBV29-1 to TRBJ1-1, with a tentative D call TRBD1 (5 bases). V dropped 0 bases and J dropped 3 bases, with 14 bases sitting between them. Germline V CDR1 and CDR2: SQVTM, ANQGSEA. The CDR3 has 15 residues. The CDR3 nucleotides are TGCAGCGTTGAAGATCTCAGGGTGGGGGACACTGAAGCTTTCTTT. Its translation is CSVEDLRVGDTEAFF. Using reference TRBV29-1 and TRBJ1-1 for the parts outside the CDR3, the full variable domain is SAVISQKPSRDICQRGTSLTIQCQVDSQVTMMFWYRQQPGQSLTLIATANQGSEATYESGFVIDKFPISRPNLTFSTLTVSNMSPEDSSIYLCSVEDLRVGDTEAFFGQGTRLTVV.

The V gene is TRBV25-1, the J gene TRBJ1-2, with no clear D. The CDR3 length is 13 residues. V was trimmed by 3 bases and J by 4 bases, leaving 9 bases between them. The germline gives CDR1 MGHDK, CDR2 SYGVNS. CDR3 coding DNA: TGTGCCAGCAGTGACGGATCCCCCTATGGCTACACCTTC. Translating it yields CASSDGSPYGYTF.

V and J are TRBV4-2 and TRBJ2-7; no reliable D call. Germline CDR1 reads LGHNA; CDR2 reads YNFKEQ. V was shortened by 0 bases and J by 3 bases, with 12 bases between the two germline ends. The CDR3 totals 15 residues. In nucleotides, the CDR3 is TGTGCCAGCAGCCAAGATCTAAGCGCAGACTACGAGCAGTACTTC. This codes for CASSQDLSADYEQYF.